Listed below are T cell receptor beta chains from one sample, sequenced in a study of regulatory T cells in long-lasting Graves disease. MiXCR was run by TCRdb on the multiplex PCR reads, yielding one entry per CDR3 protein. Among 350,000 to 500,000 distinct CDR3 sequences listed, about 21% were seen once. The sequences come from peripheral blood mononuclear cells (PBMCs), collected when the disease was refractory, from a patient treated with antithyroid drugs. These TCRs come from a female donor with Graves disease. CDR3s include the opening cysteine and the closing phenylalanine or tryptophan. The D gene is left open where the match is weak. Size is omitted from some rows. Given values are once, few, many or a class for expanded clones.

TRBJ2-6,-,-,TRBV6-2/TRBV6-3,CASSYSSSGANVLTF,TGTGCCAGCAGTTACTCGAGCTCTGGGGCCAACGTCCTGACTTTC
TRBJ1-1,few,-,TRBV11-3,CASSPNADSYTEAFF,TGTGCCAGCAGCCCCAACGCGGACAGTTACACTGAAGCTTTCTTT
TRBJ1-1,many,-,TRBV29-1,CSVEAENTEAFF,TGCAGCGTTGAAGCCGAGAACACTGAAGCTTTCTTT
TRBJ2-6,many,TRBD1,TRBV12-3/TRBV12-4,CASSLGTGVSGANVLTF,TGTGCCAGCAGTTTAGGAACAGGGGTGTCTGGGGCCAACGTCCTGACTTTC
TRBJ1-2,-,-,TRBV11-2,CASSLAGGYNNYGYTF,TGTGCCAGCAGCTTAGCTGGAGGCTATAATAACTATGGCTACACCTTC
TRBJ2-5,many,TRBD2,TRBV2,CASSKTSGNTGETQYF,TGTGCCAGCAGTAAAACTAGCGGGAATACGGGTGAGACCCAGTACTTC
TRBJ2-7,many,-,TRBV30,CAWSEQGYEQYF,TGTGCCTGGAGTGAACAGGGCTACGAGCAGTACTTC
TRBJ1-5,many,-,TRBV27,CASQGLNQPQHF,TGTGCCAGTCAGGGGCTCAATCAGCCCCAGCATTTT
TRBJ2-7,many,-,TRBV7-9,CASGPAGPEQYF,TGTGCCAGCGGCCCCGCCGGTCCCGAGCAGTACTTC
TRBJ1-3,few,TRBD1,TRBV6-1,CASNNRGSGNTIYF,TGTGCCAGTAACAACAGGGGATCTGGAAACACCATATATTTT
TRBJ1-1,many,-,TRBV7-9,CASSYSSPEAFF,TGTGCCAGCAGCTACAGTTCCCCTGAAGCTTTCTTT